A single sample is the source of the 18 T cell receptor beta chains below, sequenced in a study of T-cell reconstitution after alpha-beta-depleted transplantation in children. A library of TCRbeta sequences, prepared with unique molecular identifiers, was generated. TCRdb independently ran MiXCR on the PCR reads; one entry per CDR3 protein. The sample includes around 370,000 distinct CDR3 sequences, 9% to 12% seen only once; the top ten take about 2.3%. Sequencing used PBMCs from the stem cell graft donor, obtained from the stem cell graft. Source of these receptors: a human donor who donated a stem cell graft to a child with acute lymphoblastic leukemia.

The chain carries TRBV7-9 and TRBJ2-7; D remains unclear. With 2 bases removed from V and 6 bases from J, the gap between germline ends came to 8 bases. Germline CDR1 reads SEHNR; CDR2 reads FQNEAQ (reference sequence). The CDR3 is made up of 12 amino acids. As DNA, the CDR3 is TGTGCCAGCAGCTTACTTAACCGCGAGCAGTACTTC. This sequence encodes CASSLLNREQYF.

V and J are TRBV4-2 and TRBJ2-7, with 11 bases that match TRBD2. Looked up from germline, CDR1 is LGHNA and CDR2 is YNFKEQ. J gave up 3 bases and V 3 bases, and 7 bases lay outside the gene matches. This CDR3 spans 16 amino acids. This CDR3 is CASSQPRLAGLYEQYF. CDR3 sequence (DNA): TGTGCCAGCAGCCAGCCCAGACTAGCGGGACTCTACGAGCAGTACTTC.

This clonotype was picked up many times. The chain recombines TRBV7-6 with TRBJ1-2, with no clear D. V lost 5 bases to trimming and J lost 7 bases, with 11 bases between them. CDR3 size: 12 residues. From germline, CDR1 is SGHVS and CDR2 FNYEAQ. Written as DNA, the CDR3 is TGTGCCAGCAGCCCCTCGACGGGTGGCTACACCTTC. Amino acid sequence: CASSPSTGGYTF.

The chain recombines TRBV10-3 with TRBJ1-5, with D uncertain. Germline CDR1 reads ENHRY; CDR2 reads SYGVKD. Deletions cut 4 bases from V and 0 bases from J, with 4 bases between. The CDR3 runs 13 residues. This CDR3 reads CAISVASNQPQHF. Written as DNA, the CDR3 is TGTGCCATCAGTGTAGCTAGCAATCAGCCCCAGCATTTT.

A single count supports this clonotype. The rearrangement links TRBV12-3 or TRBV12-4 to TRBJ2-3; D tentatively reads TRBD1 or TRBD2 (7 bases each). V was clipped by 4 bases and J by 0 bases, with 29 bases between them. This CDR3 is 21 amino acids long. The CDR3 loop is CASSWDRHAPLGLLSTDTQYF. Written as DNA, the CDR3 is TGTGCCAGCAGTTGGGACAGACACGCTCCTTTGGGACTACTGAGCACAGATACGCAGTATTTT.

This clonotype was seen a few times. The V and J genes are TRBV15 and TRBJ2-3; TRBD2 is a possible D gene (6 bases). The V gene lost 0 bases and the J gene lost 6 bases, with 19 bases spanning the gap. The CDR3 length is 17 residues. CDR1 is LNHNV, CDR2 YYDKDF, per germline (reference sequence). This chain's CDR3 is CATSRDIPGDIGDTQYF. The DNA of the CDR3 is TGTGCCACCAGCAGAGATATACCGGGAGATATAGGGGATACGCAGTATTTT.

Details on this clonotype: A much larger clone sits a single nucleotide away, making a read error possible. The rearrangement links TRBV7-2 to TRBJ1-5; weak D call: TRBD1 (5 bases). V was clipped by 5 bases and J by 3 bases, with 8 bases between them. The CDR3 covers 13 residues. Germline lookup yields CDR1 SGHTA and CDR2 FQGNSA. The CDR3 loop reads CASSSGTNQPQHF. The CDR3 DNA is TGTGCCAGCAGCAGTGGGACCAATCAGCCCCAGCATTTT.

This clonotype came up many times. J is TRBJ1-5 and V is TRBV5-1, with a weak D call TRBD1 (6 bases). The CDR3 has 13 residues. V lost 5 bases to trimming and J lost 4 bases, with 10 bases between them. Germline V lookup: CDR1 SGHRS, CDR2 YFSETQ. The DNA for the CDR3 is TGCGCCAGCAGTCCGGACAGTAATCAGCCCCAGCATTTT. Amino acids: CASSPDSNQPQHF. The full variable domain, its missing parts supplied by reference TRBV5-1 and TRBJ1-5, is KAGVTQTPRYLIKTRGQQVTLSCSPISGHRSVSWYQQTPGQGLQFLFEYFSETQRNKGNFPGRFSGRQFSNSRSEMNVSTLELGDSALYLCASSPDSNQPQHFGDGTRLSIL.

This clonotype was seen a handful of times. J is TRBJ2-1 and V is TRBV7-9; tentative D call: TRBD1 (5 bases). The V gene's germline CDR1 is SEHNR and CDR2 FQNEAQ (reference sequence). Trimming stripped 5 bases from V and 1 base from J, with 15 bases between. This CDR3 comprises 16 residues. The DNA of the CDR3 is TGTGCCAGCAGCCTCACGCCTCAGGGTTCCTACAATGAGCAGTTCTTC. It encodes CASSLTPQGSYNEQFF.

The CDR3 region has the DNA TGTGCCAGCAGCGTGGGGGGGGGGATGAACACTGAAGCTTTCTTT. Protein product: CASSVGGGMNTEAFF. V and J are TRBV9 and TRBJ1-1; tentatively, D is TRBD1 (5 bases). Trimming stripped 2 bases from V and 0 bases from J, with 11 bases between. In germline, CDR1 is SGDLS, CDR2 YYNGEE. The CDR3 runs 15 residues.

This clonotype was detected only a few times. V usage is TRBV6-5 and J usage is TRBJ1-1, with no clear D. This CDR3 is built from 15 residues. Trimming took 0 bases from V and 1 from J, leaving 9 bases between them. Germline V gives CDR1 MNHEY, CDR2 SVGAGI. The CDR3 sequence is CASSYSIKGNTEAFF. Here the CDR3 DNA reads TGTGCCAGCAGTTACTCGATTAAGGGGAACACTGAAGCTTTCTTT.

V is TRBV6-5 and J is TRBJ2-7; TRBD1 matches at 8 bases. Germline lookup yields CDR1 MNHEY and CDR2 SVGAGI. V was clipped by 2 bases and J by 3 bases; unmatched bases: 12. The CDR3 is 17 residues long. CDR3 sequence reads: CASSYAAGGVSHYEQYF. In nucleotides, the CDR3 is TGTGCCAGCAGTTACGCCGCAGGGGGCGTTAGCCACTACGAGCAGTACTTC.

The genes are TRBV3-1 and TRBJ2-7, with a tentative D call TRBD2 (6 bases). Germline loops: CDR1 LGHDT, CDR2 YNNKEL (reference sequence). The germline V and J ends were trimmed by 0 bases and 5 bases, with 14 bases remaining between them. The CDR3 runs to 15 residues. The CDR3 nucleotides are TGTGCCAGCAGCCAAGATGGGACGGGAGCCCACGAGCAGTACTTC. Its protein is CASSQDGTGAHEQYF.

This clonotype showed up just a few times. The rearrangement uses TRBV4-3 and TRBJ2-2; D ambiguous. The CDR3 contains 16 residues. Trimming took 0 bases from V and 3 from J, leaving 11 bases between them. Germline assignment: CDR1 LGHNA and CDR2 YSLEER. CDR3 bases: TGCGCCAGCAGCCAAGATAGGCAGGTGTACACCGGGGAGCTGTTTTTT. Residues: CASSQDRQVYTGELFF.

The gene calls are TRBV7-2 and TRBJ1-5, with D hard to call. Per germline, CDR1 SGHTA and CDR2 FQGNSA. The CDR3 spans 14 residues. V dropped 2 bases and J dropped 6 bases, with 11 bases sitting between them. CDR3 sequence reads: CASSLNWGRQPQHF. Here the CDR3 DNA reads TGTGCCAGCAGCTTAAATTGGGGTCGTCAGCCCCAGCATTTT.

This clonotype was observed a few times. The chain joins TRBV20-1 to TRBJ2-1; 7 bases fit TRBD2. After removal of 5 bases from V and 1 base from J, the junction contained 5 bases not matched to a gene. The germline gives CDR1 DFQATT, CDR2 SNEGSKA (reference sequence). CDR3 size: 14 residues. The CDR3 region has the DNA TGCAGTGCTGGCGGGAGAGGGTCCTACAATGAGCAGTTCTTC. Translated, it gives CSAGGRGSYNEQFF.

The gene calls are TRBV7-9 and TRBJ2-3; 10 bases map to TRBD1. Per germline, CDR1 SEHNR and CDR2 FQNEAQ (reference sequence). CDR3 size: 17 residues. V was clipped by 5 bases and J by 2 bases; unmatched bases: 10. Here the CDR3 reads CASSQTGTGAFTDTQYF. The CDR3 DNA is TGTGCCAGCAGCCAAACCGGGACAGGGGCCTTCACAGATACGCAGTATTTT.

The chain combines TRBV3-1 with TRBJ2-4; D not resolved. The CDR3 loop spans 12 amino acids. Trimming removed 3 bases at V and 6 bases at J, with 6 bases between. The germline gives CDR1 LGHDT, CDR2 YNNKEL (reference sequence). This chain's CDR3 is CASSQDGNIQYF. In nucleotides, the CDR3 is TGTGCCAGCAGCCAGGACGGAAACATTCAGTACTTC.